This TCR beta chain was observed in a study of blood T cell repertoires in COVID-19. Study overall: The origin of the acute and convalescent COVID-19 samples was the United States, Italy and Spain. The analysed material was cDNA or gDNA that came from T cells, B-cell-depleted T cells, or PBMCs.

In the original workflow: How many nucleated cells were present was estimated from reference gene primer amplification. Profiling relied on immunoSEQ multiplex PCR, and the TCRdb table lists in-frame clones only, not all of them. V and J calls and clone size are given by that table; D and trimming were obtained from the DNA. This sample yields 200,000 or so clones, of which 65% to 90% are seen a single time; 5.1% belongs to the top ten. This clone came up a few times. This may arise from a read error, as a much more abundant clone is one base away. V was shortened by 4 bases and J by 3 bases, with 4 bases between the two germline ends. CDR1 is SEHNR, CDR2 FQNEAQ, per germline (reference sequence). The CDR3 length is 11 residues.

This TCR derives from a human donor in a cohort sampled during active COVID-19. Sequencing input: peripheral blood. This chain uses TRBV7-9 with TRBJ2-7; D is undetermined. The CDR3 DNA reads TGTGCCAGCAGCTCGTACTACGAGCAGTACTTC. This codes for CASSSYYEQYF.